This T cell receptor beta chain was sequenced in a study of T cell responses to AZD1222 COVID-19 vaccine (dated by TCRdb to the early 2020s). Regarding the study in general: TCR sequencing was performed for about 250 trial participants, of whom around 210 were given two doses of AZD1222 and 26 were given two doses of MenACWY control vaccine. Trial participants were enrolled by age into subgroups of 18-55, 56-69 and 70-plus years, and around 140, 26 and 57 TCR-sequenced participants, respectively, were included in these subgroups.

The label giving this sample's time point can be read as: about 28 days (+/-7) after the second vaccine dose. AZD1222 recipients with second doses at about 4 weeks or about 12 weeks were pooled, because spike-specific TCR depth and breadth did not differ between schedules. Vaccinee samples were obtained from the UK trials COV001 and COV002, which included a single-blind randomized controlled phase 2/3 trial of AZD1222 (ChAdOx1 nCoV-19) in healthy adults. Trial participant PBMC samples were collected at day 0 and day 28 after the second dose for TCRbeta chain sequencing. Results and caveats for the whole study, not just this receptor: In the small 56-69-year group, the increase in depth fell short of significance, most likely because of low power. Reportedly, close to half of the unique spike-specific TCRs recognized epitopes lying outside the regions that are mutated in the B.1.351 and B.1.1.7 variants. Only five to seven AZD1222 recipients were SARS-CoV-2 seropositive at baseline, limiting conclusions about previously exposed vaccinees. After two AZD1222 doses, spike-specific TCR breadth and depth were significantly higher than at day 0 and than in MenACWY recipients. No day 14 peak-response samples were available, so repertoires were characterized only after the peak T cell response. Participants were mostly white British, with more females than males. The authors suggested clonal diversity may have been underestimated. Vaccine-associated CD4 TCRs spanned the whole spike protein, with dominant responses in regions 160-218 and 743-854.

Spanning cysteine to phenylalanine, the CDR3 consists of 15 amino acids. Left in the record is the CDR3 DNA by itself, 45 bases read in frame from the first base. Looking up the germline V gene (reference sequence) yields CDR1 MNHEY and CDR2 SMNVEV. Trimming at the junction amounts to 5 bases on V and 7 bases on J, and the germline ends lie 18 bases apart. A remark on this clone: Its target antigen remains unknown. It has no much larger one-base neighbor in the sample; base qualities were not kept.

The CDR3 regions of human TCRbeta chains were analyzed by immunosequencing. The paper's processing steps were these. Repertoire TCRs were matched against a reference library of SARS-CoV-2-specific TCRs generated with the MIRA antigen-specificity platform. Breadth meant the fraction of unique TCRs that were SARS-CoV-2-associated, whereas depth meant the fraction of total T cells that were SARS-CoV-2-associated. Using the MIRA data, each spike-specific TCR was mapped to the spike region that the TCR reacts to and placed in a CD4 or CD8 class. Log10-transformed breadth and depth values were compared by one-way ANOVA with Sidak's multiple comparisons tests. TCRdb obtained this table from immuneACCESS and retained in-frame rearrangements with V and J assigned. These tables miss some clones; where compared with another copy, unresolved V genes account for less than half of the shortfall, and the remainder is unexplained. The DNA gave D and trimming, while V, J and clone size come from that table. The sample table records more than 75,000 clones; 90% of these occur just once. The top ten constitute about 5% of the sample.

The sequence is built from TRBV27 and TRBJ1-5, with the D gene uncertain. Here the sequenced sample was peripheral blood, taken 28 days after the second AZD1222 dose. This clonotype was sampled from an adult who received the AZD1222 COVID-19 vaccine. The CDR3 region reads CASSPDPVGRQPQHF. At the DNA level, the sequence is TGTGCCAGCAGTCCGGACCCGGTGGGGAGACAGCCCCAGCATTTT.